The clone carrying this T cell receptor (beta chain) has just a few counts. Its antigen is undetermined. The sample belongs to a study of T cell responses to AZD1222 COVID-19 vaccine. Regarding the study as a whole: Donors were largely white British and mainly female; clonal diversity was possibly underestimated. Unmutated variant regions are reportedly targeted by nearly half of spike-specific TCRs. Just six people given AZD1222 tested seropositive at baseline.

TCRdb's copy holds only in-frame clones and misses some; the assay was immunoSEQ multiplex PCR. Here the sample spans approximately 200,000 clones, around 86% being singletons. V was pared by 5 bases and J by 2 bases, with 5 bases of the junction left unmatched. This CDR3 has 15 amino acids. Per germline, CDR1 SGHTA and CDR2 FQGTGA. V usage is TRBV7-3 and J usage is TRBJ2-3; 9 nucleotides line up with TRBD1. Material: peripheral blood, obtained on day 0 of MenACWY control vaccination. The receptor comes from an adult in good health. For the CDR3, the DNA is TGTGCCAGCAGCCCGGGACAGGGAAACACAGATACGCAGTATTTT. Protein product: CASSPGQGNTDTQYF.